This T cell receptor (beta chain) was captured in a study of cytomegalovirus exposure and HLA in healthy donors. Study conclusions and caveats: The tendency of first-cohort TCR clusters to co-occur in the approximately 120 validation repertoires was identified by a subsequent analysis. The study found most TCR sequences rare, yet found some public TCRs in many donors. The investigators catalogued 150 or so TCR beta chains as cytomegalovirus-associated.

In its sample, this clone was seen once. What it binds is unknown. An end of the junction does not agree with germline; a read error may underlie this. The CDR3 contains 15 residues. The germline gives CDR1 SSHAT, CDR2 FNYEAQ (reference sequence). Profiling relied on immunoSEQ multiplex PCR, and the TCRdb table lists in-frame clones only, not all of them. Of 130,000 to 150,000 clones in the sample, around 88% are singletons; the top ten hold almost 8%. It was the 120-subject validation cohort, separate from the approximately 690-subject first cohort, to which the donors belonged. The sequence was collected from a woman between 18 and 29 years old in good health and CMV-seropositive. Sequencing input: PBMCs. This chain links TRBV7-7 with TRBJ2-5; D is perhaps TRBD1 (6 bases). In nucleotides, the CDR3 is TGTGCTAGCAGCATTCAAACAGGGTTCCAAGAGACCCAGTACTTC. Protein product: CASSIQTGFQETQYF.